This entry describes one T cell receptor (beta chain). This clone came up a few times. It has no known antigen specificity. The record has no base qualities; no much larger clone is one base away. Taken from the germline V gene (reference sequence), the CDR1 and CDR2 loops are MNHEY and SMNVEV. V ends up 4 bases short and J 2 bases short, with an unmatched junction base count of 12. The CDR3 covers 17 residues, taking in both the cysteine and the phenylalanine. Of the read, only the CDR3 DNA is kept; its 51 bases are in frame from base 1. The sample belongs to a study of beta chain features in type 1 diabetes (dated by TCRdb to the late 2010s). With respect to the entire study: Mean age, gender distribution, total cell number and subset yield did not differ between patients and healthy donors. Across all samples, about 110 million sorted cells were examined, and cell number per subset correlated strongly with RNA yield. The study compared TCRB repertoires of sorted circulating CD4+ T cell subsets between recently diagnosed type 1 diabetes patients and matched healthy donors. Regulatory and stem cell-like memory subsets were obtained from only 8 patients and about eight healthy donors, while naive and central memory subsets were obtained from all 30 or so donors. Findings and caveats that apply to the study as a whole: Because small numbers of individuals were included in the HLA sub-analyses, any influence of HLA type on TCRB rearrangement was left unresolved. Shorter templates might be favored by PCR, yet because patient and control samples were amplified and corrected together, any such skew would affect both groups equally. Patients with type 1 diabetes made fewer insertions and deleted more nucleotides at VDJ recombination sites, implying thymic rearrangement abnormalities. Naive, central memory and regulatory TCRB repertoires appeared more similar among patients than among healthy donors. A moderate but significant shortening of TCRB CDR3 length was observed in type 1 diabetes patients in all four CD4+ subsets. Because cDNA rather than genomic DNA was sequenced, highly expressing activated cells could have been over-represented, although no difference in activation and CD3 levels was found between groups.

The entire amount of isolated RNA was reverse transcribed using the High Capacity cDNA Reverse Transcription Kit, so the sequenced TCRB transcripts were expressed ones. Naive, central memory and regulatory T cell samples underwent deep immunoSEQ sequencing, averaging roughly 3.4 million total reads per sample. After sorted cells were lysed in RLT buffer, RNA was extracted with DNase-treated RNeasy Micro or Mini kits, with the choice depending on cell number. Each cell subset was processed on its own to prevent cross-contamination, while patient and healthy donor samples were processed together. Using the immunoSEQ multiplex PCR, TCRB sequences were amplified from cDNA into 87-bp fragments spanning the CDR3 region. Sequencing of the amplicons was performed on the Illumina HiSeq platform. In the paper's pipeline: Synthetic template baselines were used to correct PCR bias computationally, reads within Hamming distance 2 were collapsed, and singletons that could not be merged were discarded. By aligning reads against IMGT, V, D and J genes, CDR3 length, and insertions or deletions at six rearrangement sites were assigned. Within each subset, clonotype counts were normalized to sorted cell number, after which true diversity and Gini coefficients were computed with the tcR R package. Repertoire sharing was quantified using the overlap coefficient calculated on TCRB nucleotide sequences. Here the immuneACCESS table is served through TCRdb, limited to in-frame sequences with V and J called. Missing clones are a known gap in these copies; in checked studies unresolved V genes cover under half, and the rest lacks a known reason. V, J and clone size are taken as reported in that table, and D and trimming were inferred from the DNA itself. The sample has 150,000 or so clones on record, about 9.2% of them singletons. 0.55% to 0.85% of the sample goes to the ten largest clones.

A single peripheral blood draw of about 120 mL on average was collected from each donor into heparinised tubes. A BD FACSAria II was used to sort naive, central memory, regulatory and stem cell-like memory CD4+ T cells with a panel that included CD45RO, CCR7, CD25, CD127, CD95 and CD27. All sorted populations exceeded 95% purity. PBMCs were isolated immediately by Lymphoprep density gradient centrifugation and stained directly without culture. Samples were stained and sorted in pairs, with one healthy donor and one patient per experiment, so that batch effects were minimized. Input material: central memory CD4+ T cells from blood. The receptor was isolated from a man in his late teens or twenties in good health. The chain was built from TRBV27 and TRBJ2-3, and 7 junction bases match TRBD1. The bases read TGTGCCAGCAGTTCGAGAAGAGACAGGGCAGTCACAGATACGCAGTATTTT. It encodes CASSSRRDRAVTDTQYF.